Listed below are T cell receptor beta chains from one sample, sequenced in a study of T cells in localized non-small cell lung cancer. TCRdb's table, derived via immunoSEQ multiplex PCR, lists solely in-frame clones and lacks some. This table has 4,600 or so clones, over 25% appearing once. The sequenced sample was lung tumor tissue, obtained before any cancer treatment. These receptors came from a man aged 40 to 70 with stage III squamous cell lung carcinoma. Both conserved end residues are part of each CDR3. The order of the fields is clone size, V gene, J gene, D gene, CDR3 DNA, CDR3 protein. A D gene is named only where the DNA matches it firmly. Clone size is stated in some rows and not others, as once, few, many or a class when expanded.

medium-sized	TRBV4-1	TRBJ1-5	-	TGCGCCAGCAGCTACAGACAGTATAGCAATCAGCCCCAGCATTTT	CASSYRQYSNQPQHF
few	TRBV6-8	TRBJ1-6	-	TGTGCCAGCAGCGCGAGCTCCTATAATTCACCCCTCCACTTT	CASSASSYNSPLHF
few	TRBV5-2	TRBJ1-1	-	TGTGCCAGCAGCTTATTGGGCGGGGGGATGAACACTGAAGCTTTCTTT	CASSLLGGGMNTEAFF
-	TRBV6-8	TRBJ1-3	-	TGTGCCAGCAGCGTTATGAGAGGGGGATTCTCTGGAAACACCATATATTTT	CASSVMRGGFSGNTIYF
-	TRBV19	TRBJ1-1	-	TGTGCCAGTACGGACAGTCCGAACACTGAAGCTTTCTTT	CASTDSPNTEAFF
-	TRBV14	TRBJ1-1	TRBD1	TGTGCCAGCAGCCACAGGGGGATGAACACTGAAGCTTTCTTT	CASSHRGMNTEAFF
-	TRBV15	TRBJ2-5	-	TGTGCCACCAGCAGGGCTACGGGATCCAGGTCGGAGGAGACCCAGTACTTC	CATSRATGSRSEETQYF
-	TRBV6-8	TRBJ1-2	-	TGTGCCAGCAGAGACGAGAGGGGCTATGGCTACACCTTC	CASRDERGYGYTF
medium-sized	TRBV6-8	TRBJ2-5	-	TGTGCCAGCAGTTACTCCCCCGGGCAAGAGACCCAGTACTTC	CASSYSPGQETQYF
-	TRBV1	TRBJ1-4	-	TGCGCCAGCAGCCAGATGGGTAACACGGCCGGGGGAAAACTGTTTTTT	CASSQMGNTAGGKLFF
-	TRBV6-8	TRBJ2-7	TRBD2	TGTGCCAGCAGTTACGCGGGGGGATTCTCCTACGAGCAGTACTTC	CASSYAGGFSYEQYF
few	TRBV6-8	TRBJ2-3	TRBD1	TGTGCCAGCAGGAGCCCGACAGGGTTGGCCACAGATACGCAGTATTTT	CASRSPTGLATDTQYF